The text below deals with one TCR beta chain. The sample is drawn from a study of blood T cell repertoires in COVID-19. Study-level information: Researchers got acute and convalescent COVID-19 samples from the United States, Italy and Spain. PBMCs, B-cell-depleted T cells, or T cells provided the cDNA or gDNA that made up the material.

Patients at the Seattle site were enrolled during active infection and followed longitudinally. In the original analysis: From reference gene primer amplification, estimates of nucleated cell counts were derived. The protocol was immunoSEQ multiplex PCR, while the TCRdb copy is restricted to in-frame clones and leaves out a portion. V and J calls and clone size are those listed in that table; D and trimming were worked out from the DNA. The sample records hundreds of thousands of clones, approximately 89% being singletons. This CDR3 has 17 residues. Trimming pared 1 base from V and 1 base from J, leaving 17 bases between. CDR1 SGDLS and CDR2 YYNGEE come from the germline V gene.

This chain joins TRBV9 and TRBJ1-1, with D possibly matching TRBD1 (6 bases). The sample comprised peripheral blood. The TCR sequence derives from a woman aged 25 to 39 with COVID-19, enrolled during active disease. In DNA, the CDR3 is TGTGCCAGCAGCGTATCGGGGGGCGAGTGGCAGAACACTGAAGCTTTCTTT. As protein: CASSVSGGEWQNTEAFF.